This TCR beta chain comes out of a study of technical replicates of blood from a handful of donors. CDR1 and CDR2 (germline): MDHEN, SYDVKM. Deletions cut 5 bases from V and 6 bases from J, with 8 bases between. This CDR3 is built from 12 residues. Profiled with immunoSEQ multiplex PCR; TCRdb holds only in-frame clones, not every one. The table shows 60,000 to 90,000 clones, with around 94% occurring only once. Sequences were obtained from T cells isolated from PBMCs. The chain has TRBV28 and TRBJ2-1; D may be TRBD2 (6 bases). The TCR originated in a human donor in good health. This CDR3 reads CASSRESNEQFF. In DNA, the CDR3 is TGTGCCAGCAGTCGGGAGAGCAATGAGCAGTTCTTC.